The rows below give T cell receptor beta chains drawn from one sample of a study of OX40 agonist ivuxolimab in advanced cancers. The method was immunoSEQ multiplex PCR; TCRdb's version includes in-frame clones alone and lacks a portion of them. The sample includes some 21,000 clones, roughly 91% seen only once; the top ten take around 10%. The input for sequencing was CD4+ or CD8+ T cells sorted from blood, taken in a trial of the OX40 agonist ivuxolimab. These receptors all come from an adult with an advanced solid tumor such as melanoma, head and neck, liver or kidney cancer. Each CDR3 is given with its conserved first and last residue. The D gene is left open where the match is weak. Clone size appears in some rows only: once, few, many, or a class for an expanded clone.

cdr3_aa: CASSGRYQFF; cdr3_nt: TGTGCCAGCAGCGGAAGATACCAGTTCTTC; j_call: TRBJ2-1; clone_size: NA; v_call: TRBV9; d_call: NA
cdr3_aa: CASSQEGKNSNQPQHF; cdr3_nt: TGCGCCAGCAGCCAAGAAGGAAAGAATAGCAATCAGCCCCAGCATTTT; j_call: TRBJ1-5; clone_size: NA; v_call: TRBV4-1; d_call: NA
cdr3_aa: CASSEKREWTDTQYF; cdr3_nt: TGCGCCAGCAGTGAGAAGCGGGAGTGGACAGATACGCAGTATTTT; j_call: TRBJ2-3; clone_size: NA; v_call: TRBV10-1; d_call: TRBD2
cdr3_aa: CASSPSGLYNEQFF; cdr3_nt: TGTGCCAGCAGCCCTAGCGGGCTCTACAATGAGCAGTTCTTC; j_call: TRBJ2-1; clone_size: NA; v_call: TRBV27; d_call: TRBD2
cdr3_aa: CAWSTLRGLMNTIYF; cdr3_nt: TGTGCCTGGAGTACACTCCGGGGCCTGATGAACACCATATATTTT; j_call: TRBJ1-3; clone_size: NA; v_call: TRBV30; d_call: NA
cdr3_aa: CAISEGNSYEQYF; cdr3_nt: TGTGCCATCAGTGAAGGGAACTCCTACGAGCAGTACTTC; j_call: TRBJ2-7; clone_size: NA; v_call: TRBV10-3; d_call: NA
cdr3_aa: CASSPILTDTQYF; cdr3_nt: TGTGCCAGCAGCCCGATATTAACAGATACGCAGTATTTT; j_call: TRBJ2-3; clone_size: NA; v_call: TRBV9; d_call: NA
cdr3_aa: CASSVQGAITEAFF; cdr3_nt: TGTGCCAGCAGTGTACAGGGGGCGATCACTGAAGCTTTCTTT; j_call: TRBJ1-1; clone_size: once; v_call: TRBV27; d_call: TRBD1
cdr3_aa: CASSQTSGRAYEQYF; cdr3_nt: TGCGCCAGCAGTCAAACTAGCGGGAGGGCCTACGAGCAGTACTTC; j_call: TRBJ2-7; clone_size: NA; v_call: TRBV4-1; d_call: TRBD2
cdr3_aa: CASSQVLGADTQYF; cdr3_nt: TGCGCCAGCAGCCAAGTTCTTGGCGCAGATACGCAGTATTTT; j_call: TRBJ2-3; clone_size: NA; v_call: TRBV4-1; d_call: NA
cdr3_aa: CASSFSVDANQPQHF; cdr3_nt: TGTGCCAGCAGCTTTTCAGTGGACGCCAATCAGCCCCAGCATTTT; j_call: TRBJ1-5; clone_size: NA; v_call: TRBV11-2; d_call: NA
cdr3_aa: CASSPRTLQETQYF; cdr3_nt: TGTGCCAGCAGCCCCCGAACACTCCAAGAGACCCAGTACTTC; j_call: TRBJ2-5; clone_size: NA; v_call: TRBV13; d_call: NA
cdr3_aa: CASSPRGNSVDETQYF; cdr3_nt: TGTGCCAGCAGCCCACGGGGGAACAGTGTGGACGAGACCCAGTACTTC; j_call: TRBJ2-5; clone_size: NA; v_call: TRBV28; d_call: NA
cdr3_aa: CAWSRTGFDQPQHF; cdr3_nt: TGTGCCTGGAGCCGGACAGGGTTCGATCAGCCCCAGCATTTT; j_call: TRBJ1-5; clone_size: few; v_call: TRBV30; d_call: TRBD1
cdr3_aa: CASSLRREGQPQHF; cdr3_nt: TGCGCCAGCAGCCTTCGCAGGGAAGGACAGCCCCAGCATTTT; j_call: TRBJ1-5; clone_size: NA; v_call: TRBV4-1; d_call: NA
cdr3_aa: CATLTPLGEQYF; cdr3_nt: TGTGCCACCCTAACGCCCCTTGGCGAGCAGTACTTC; j_call: TRBJ2-7; clone_size: NA; v_call: TRBV7-9; d_call: NA
cdr3_aa: CAIRTTENEAFF; cdr3_nt: TGTGCCATCAGGACGACAGAGAATGAAGCTTTCTTT; j_call: TRBJ1-1; clone_size: NA; v_call: TRBV10-3; d_call: NA